The 26 T cell receptor beta chains below were found in one sample sequenced in a study of early T cells in non-severe SARS-CoV-2 infection. A single record per CDR3 protein comes from TCRdb applying MiXCR to the 5' RACE reads. The table shows approximately 70,000 distinct CDR3 sequences, with 9.5% to 15% occurring only once. Specimen: whole blood, collected at baseline. The source is an adult who was a healthcare worker with PCR-confirmed SARS-CoV-2 infection or an uninfected control (not recorded which).

This clonotype was observed at least ten times. One end of the junction varies from germline; a read error may be responsible. V is TRBV2 and J is TRBJ2-7; no firm D call. The CDR3 loop spans 14 amino acids. Germline V gene lookup returns CDR1 SNHLY and CDR2 FYNNEI. CDR3 residues: CASTEDGFSYEQYF. CDR3 coding DNA: TGCGCCAGCACCGAAGACGGATTCTCCTACGAGCAGTACTTC.

The V call is TRBV20-1, the J call TRBJ1-6; D is perhaps TRBD1 (5 bases). Germline V CDR1 and CDR2: DFQATT, SNEGSKA (reference sequence). The CDR3 sequence is 14 residues long. Trimming took 3 bases from V and 7 from J, leaving 13 bases between them. The CDR3 DNA reads TGCAGTGCTAGGGGGGGTGAGAACAATTCACCCCTCCACTTT. Protein product: CSARGGENNSPLHF.

The table lists this clonotype with many counts. The V and J genes are TRBV18 and TRBJ1-5; D not certain. CDR3 size: 18 residues. Deletions cut 2 bases from V and 0 bases from J, with 17 bases between. Germline loops: CDR1 KGHSH, CDR2 LQKENI. CDR3 sequence: CASSPAQIKDYSNQPQHF. The CDR3 nucleotides are TGTGCCAGCTCACCAGCACAGATTAAAGATTATAGCAATCAGCCCCAGCATTTT. Full variable domain (rest looked up from reference TRBV18 and TRBJ1-5): NAGVMQNPRHLVRRRGQEARLRCSPMKGHSHVYWYRQLPEEGLKFMVYLQKENIIDESGMPKERFSAEFPKEGPSILRIQQVVRGDSAAYFCASSPAQIKDYSNQPQHFGDGTRLSIL.

This clonotype appeared a few times. The V and J genes are TRBV5-1 and TRBJ2-1; D possibly corresponds to TRBD1 (5 bases). CDR1 and CDR2 from the germline V gene are SGHRS and YFSETQ. The CDR3 has 15 residues. V lost 4 bases and J lost 4, with 15 bases in between. The CDR3 is CASSTSQNRYNEQFF. DNA of the CDR3: TGCGCCAGCAGCACCTCACAAAACAGGTACAATGAGCAGTTCTTC.

The chain combines TRBV5-1 with TRBJ2-2; D may correspond to TRBD1 or TRBD2 (5 bases each). The CDR3 contains 15 residues. V lost 4 bases, J lost 3 bases, and 13 bases lay in between. Germline V lookup: CDR1 SGHRS, CDR2 YFSETQ. CDR3 region: CASSGRGVDTGELFF. DNA for the CDR3: TGCGCCAGCAGCGGGCGAGGGGTGGACACCGGGGAGCTGTTTTTT.

This clonotype was picked up a small number of times. One end of the junction does not line up with germline, which may come from a read error. V is TRBV3-1 and J is TRBJ2-1, with 7 bases aligning to TRBD1. Germline V gene data show CDR1 as LGHDT and CDR2 as YNNKEL (reference sequence). CDR3 length: 14 residues. The CDR3 DNA reads as TGTGCCAGCAGCCAAGGACAGGGCAGATTCTCCCTACTTTTC. Translated: CASSQGQGRFSLLF.

This clonotype occurred many times. The rearrangement uses TRBV28 and TRBJ2-7; 7 bases line up with TRBD2. The CDR3 extends over 12 amino acids. After removal of 3 bases from V and 13 bases from J, the junction contained 9 bases not matched to a gene. The germline gives CDR1 MDHEN, CDR2 SYDVKM. The CDR3 nucleotides read TGTGCCAGCAGTTTTAGGGTGGGGACTATTTACTTC. This encodes CASSFRVGTIYF.

CDR3 sequence: CASSPREIQETQYF. The CDR3 nucleotides read TGTGCCAGCAGCCCACGAGAGATCCAAGAGACCCAGTACTTC. The chain links TRBV7-9 to TRBJ2-5; D call uncertain. The CDR3 contains 14 residues. The V and J ends lost 5 bases and 1 base respectively, with 11 bases between them. Germline V gene data show CDR1 as SEHNR and CDR2 as FQNEAQ (reference sequence).

This clonotype occurred many times. This chain joins TRBV7-9 and TRBJ2-7, with 7 nucleotides matching TRBD1. CDR1 and CDR2 from the germline V gene are SEHNR and FQNEAQ (reference sequence). This CDR3 has 12 residues. The J segment lost 5 bases and the V segment lost 3 bases, leaving 1 base of the junction unmatched. CDR3 DNA: TGTGCCAGCAGCTTTACAGGGGACGAGCAGTACTTC. It translates to CASSFTGDEQYF.

The chain joins TRBV28 to TRBJ2-3, with 9 bases matching TRBD1. Germline lookup yields CDR1 MDHEN and CDR2 SYDVKM. After removal of 6 bases from V and 4 bases from J, the junction contained 11 bases not matched to a gene. The CDR3 has 16 amino acids. CDR3 DNA sequence: TGTGCCAGCAGCCCGAAGGGGGACAGGGATTCAGATACGCAGTATTTT. This sequence encodes CASSPKGDRDSDTQYF.

The chain joins TRBV6-5 to TRBJ2-2; D ambiguous. The CDR3 runs 14 residues. The germline V gene encodes CDR1 MNHEY and CDR2 SVGAGI. Trimming removed 2 bases at V and 0 bases at J, with 4 bases between. As DNA, the CDR3 is TGTGCCAGCAGTTACGACACGAACACCGGGGAGCTGTTTTTT. Protein sequence: CASSYDTNTGELFF.

This clonotype came up many times. The genes are TRBV12-3 or TRBV12-4 and TRBJ2-1, with unresolved D. CDR3 length equals 14 residues. V lost 10 bases and J 10 bases, leaving 23 bases between the germline ends. This CDR3 reads CATNTIPLAREQFF. CDR3 coding DNA: TGTGCCACAAATACGATCCCTTTGGCGCGAGAGCAGTTCTTC.

This clonotype has just a few counts. This sequence joins TRBV10-2 and TRBJ2-5; D remains ambiguous. This CDR3 contains 14 residues. V was clipped by 0 bases and J by 4 bases, with 9 bases between them. The germline V gene has CDR1 WSHSY and CDR2 SAAADI. In DNA form, the CDR3 reads TGCGCCAGCAGTGAGTCACGGCAGCCAGAGACCCAGTACTTC. Translated, it gives CASSESRQPETQYF.

This chain links TRBV28 with TRBJ1-5; D remains unclear. CDR1 and CDR2 from the germline V gene are MDHEN and SYDVKM. Trimming stripped 3 bases from V and 4 bases from J, with 13 bases between. The CDR3 spans 15 residues. In DNA, the CDR3 is TGTGCCAGCAGTTTGTCTAGGAGTATTAATCAGCCCCAGCATTTT. It is translated as CASSLSRSINQPQHF.

As DNA, the CDR3 is TGTGCCAGCAGTTTTGGGACACCACAAGAGACCCAGTACTTC. Translated: CASSFGTPQETQYF. This rearrangement joins TRBV12-3 or TRBV12-4 to TRBJ2-5; D perhaps matches TRBD1 (6 bases). The CDR3 extends over 14 amino acids. V was clipped by 3 bases and J by 2 bases, with 10 bases between them.

V and J are TRBV12-3 or TRBV12-4 and TRBJ1-6; D gene uncertain. CDR3 size: 15 residues. The V end was cut by 3 bases, the J end by 8 bases, with 14 bases between. The CDR3 coding sequence is TGTGCCAGCAGTTTGGCCGGGAAGATACATTCACCCCTCCACTTT. Translation gives CASSLAGKIHSPLHF.

As regards this clonotype: An end of the junction does not agree with germline; a read error may underlie this. This chain connects TRBV29-1 to TRBJ1-5; D gene ambiguous. Germline V gives CDR1 SQVTM, CDR2 ANQGSEA. The CDR3 covers 13 residues. The CDR3 coding sequence is TGCAGCGCCTATAATCCGGGTAGTGGGCGGGAAAATTTT. This sequence encodes CSAYNPGSGRENF. The full variable domain, with the rest looked up from reference TRBV29-1 and TRBJ1-5, is SAVISQKPSRDICQRGTSLTIQCQVDSQVTMMFWYRQQPGQSLTLIATANQGSEATYESGFVIDKFPISRPNLTFSTLTVSNMSPEDSSIYLCSAYNPGSGRENFGDGTRLSIL.

This clonotype has just a few counts. The chain is built from TRBV20-1 and TRBJ1-2; possibly TRBD1 for D (5 bases). Germline V CDR1 and CDR2: DFQATT, SNEGSKA (reference sequence). This CDR3 is 14 amino acids long. V dropped 6 bases and J dropped 1 base, with 15 bases sitting between them. CDR3 sequence reads: CSAGGSSLNYGYTF. CDR3 DNA: TGCAGTGCCGGGGGGTCTTCCCTTAACTATGGCTACACCTTC.

The rearrangement links TRBV11-2 to TRBJ1-1; 7 bases agree with TRBD1. Germline-derived CDR1 and CDR2 are SGHAT and FQNNGV. V was pared by 4 bases and J by 2 bases, with 1 base of the junction left unmatched. The CDR3 contains 13 residues. The CDR3 loop is CASSWDRNTEAFF. CDR3 DNA: TGTGCCAGCAGCTGGGACAGAAACACTGAAGCTTTCTTT.

V gene TRBV12-3 or TRBV12-4 combines with J gene TRBJ1-2, with D perhaps TRBD1 (6 bases). V lost 7 bases and J 7 bases, leaving 16 bases between the germline ends. The CDR3 is 13 residues long. The CDR3, as DNA: TGTGCCAGCACCCACGGGGGGGCCGGTGGCTACACCTTC. Residues: CASTHGGAGGYTF.

This clonotype has a count of ten or more. V gene TRBV28 combines with J gene TRBJ1-1, with a tentative D call TRBD1 (5 bases). V was pared by 7 bases and J by 5 bases, with 20 bases between. The CDR3 runs 15 residues. Germline CDR1 and CDR2: MDHEN and SYDVKM. This CDR3 reads CASTTLWGMRTEAFF. The CDR3 coding sequence is TGTGCCAGCACCACCCTGTGGGGGATGAGAACTGAAGCTTTCTTT.

J is TRBJ1-1 and V is TRBV6-6, with D perhaps matching TRBD1 (6 bases). Looked up from germline, CDR1 is MNHNY and CDR2 is SVGAGI (reference sequence). The CDR3 has 16 amino acids. The V and J ends lost 0 bases and 4 bases respectively, with 15 bases between them. The CDR3 is CASSYSRGRGPTEAFF. DNA for the CDR3: TGTGCCAGCAGTTACTCGCGGGGCAGGGGACCCACTGAAGCTTTCTTT.

This clonotype was recorded many times. This chain connects TRBV6-2 or TRBV6-3 to TRBJ1-1; the D gene is possibly TRBD1 (5 bases). The V end was cut by 7 bases, the J end by 2 bases, with 14 bases between. Germline values: CDR1 MNHEY, CDR2 SVGEGT. The CDR3 sequence is 14 residues long. The CDR3 coding sequence is TGTGCCAGCACCCCCCGACAGATTAACACTGAAGCTTTCTTT. The encoded protein is CASTPRQINTEAFF.

The DNA for the CDR3 is TGTGCCACCAGTGACCTATCCACAGGGCACCGCACCTTC. This translates into CATSDLSTGHRTF. The chain employs TRBV24-1 and TRBJ1-2, with a weak D call TRBD1 (6 bases). The CDR3 loop spans 13 amino acids. Looked up from germline, CDR1 is KGHDR and CDR2 is SFDVKD. The V end lost 4 bases, the J end lost 13 bases, and 18 bases lay between the germline ends.

This clonotype appeared many times. The chain couples TRBV29-1 to TRBJ2-1, with 9 bases lining up with TRBD2. The CDR3 runs 14 residues. Germline loops: CDR1 SQVTM, CDR2 ANQGSEA. After removal of 4 bases from V and 9 bases from J, the junction contained 10 bases not matched to a gene. The CDR3 nucleotides read TGCAGCGTTGTCGGGCTAGCGGGACCTCTTGAGCAGTTCTTC. Translating gives CSVVGLAGPLEQFF.

V and J are TRBV7-2 and TRBJ2-5; 9 positions match TRBD2. The V segment lost 0 bases and the J segment 4 bases; nucleotides outside the gene matches: 12. The CDR3 loop spans 18 amino acids. The germline V gene has CDR1 SGHTA and CDR2 FQGNSA. CDR3 residues: CASSLAFAGGPSIETQYF. CDR3 DNA sequence: TGTGCCAGCAGCTTAGCGTTCGCGGGGGGGCCGTCTATAGAGACCCAGTACTTC.